This is a list of T cell receptor beta chains from one sample in a study of T-cell reconstitution after alpha-beta-depleted transplantation in children. TCRdb used MiXCR to reprocess the PCR reads, holding one entry per CDR3 protein. Among about 1,000,000 distinct CDR3 sequences listed, roughly 29% were seen once. Source: PBMCs, mostly from graft donor cells, taken 360 days after TCRalphabeta/CD19-depleted stem cell transplant. Receptors were obtained from a boy in the first two years of life who had a stem cell transplant for SCID, so the T cells may come from the graft donor. Each CDR3 is given with its conserved first and last residue. A D gene is named only where the DNA matches it firmly. Size is omitted from some rows. Given values are once, few, many or a class for expanded clones.

j_call	clone_size	v_call	d_call	cdr3_nt	cdr3_aa
TRBJ2-3	.	TRBV12-3/TRBV12-4	TRBD2	TGTGCCAGCAGTTTAAAGGGACTAGGAGCAGATACGCAGTATTTT	CASSLKGLGADTQYF
TRBJ2-2	.	TRBV5-6	.	TGTGCCAGCAGCCAACGCCGGACGGGCAAAATGAACACCGGGGAGCTGTTTTTT	CASSQRRTGKMNTGELFF
TRBJ2-7	.	TRBV6-5	.	TGTGCCAGCAGTTACTCGGCCCCTCGCTCCTACGAGCAGTACTTC	CASSYSAPRSYEQYF
TRBJ2-2	once	TRBV30	TRBD2	TGTGCCTGGAGTTGGGGCGGGGGGACCGGGGAGCTGTTTTTT	CAWSWGGGTGELFF
TRBJ1-5	few	TRBV6-6	.	TGTGCCAGCTTAGGTACGGGGAGTCAGCCCCAGCATTTT	CASLGTGSQPQHF
TRBJ1-6	few	TRBV20-1	TRBD1	TGCAGTGCTAAGGGGGGGACAGGGTATTCACCCCTCCACTTT	CSAKGGTGYSPLHF
TRBJ2-3	.	TRBV6-1	TRBD2	TGTGCCAGCAGGCCGGCGGGAGTGGATACGCAGTATTTT	CASRPAGVDTQYF
TRBJ1-1	.	TRBV12-3/TRBV12-4	.	TGTGCCAGCAAGGTGACATCCGTCGGTGAAGCTTTCTTT	CASKVTSVGEAFF
TRBJ2-3	few	TRBV20-1	TRBD2	TGCAGTGCCCAGGGGCTAGCGGGCCAAACAGATACGCAGTATTTT	CSAQGLAGQTDTQYF
TRBJ1-1	.	TRBV12-3/TRBV12-4	TRBD1	TGTGCCAGCAGTGACAGGGTGGTGTTCACTGAAGCTTTCTTT	CASSDRVVFTEAFF
TRBJ1-6	.	TRBV18	.	TGTGCCAGCTCACCACAAGTAGGGGGAGATTCACCCCTCCACTTT	CASSPQVGGDSPLHF
TRBJ2-7	many	TRBV5-6	.	TGTGCCAGCAGCTTGGACAGGGAGATCTACGAGCAGTACTTC	CASSLDREIYEQYF
TRBJ2-7	few	TRBV9	.	TGTGCCAGCAGCGTAGAACCAGACGGGAACTCCTACGAGCAGTACTTC	CASSVEPDGNSYEQYF
TRBJ2-7	.	TRBV20-1	.	TGCAGTGCTTCATTGGGGGGATTCTACGAGCAGTACTTC	CSASLGGFYEQYF
TRBJ2-1	.	TRBV20-1	.	TGCAGTCCTTACCTCGGACCCATCGGTGAGCAGTTCTTC	CSPYLGPIGEQFF